These 23 T cell receptor beta chains were all obtained from the same sample, sequenced in a study of cytomegalovirus exposure and HLA in healthy donors. The PCR was carried out with 60 Vbeta primers and 13 Jbeta primers. Measured with immunoSEQ multiplex PCR; TCRdb has only the in-frame clones, and not every one. The profile shows 120,000 to 150,000 clones, around 77% of them singletons. Sequencing was carried out using PBMCs. Source of these receptors: a woman in her fifties or sixties in good health and CMV-seronegative.

This chain links TRBV6-1 with TRBJ2-7; 9 positions agree with TRBD1. V dropped 8 bases and J dropped 5; count of bases not matched to a gene: 7. The germline gives CDR1 MNHNS, CDR2 SASEGT. This CDR3 region has 13 residues. CDR3 bases: TGTGCCAGCGGGAGGGACAGGGATGACGAGCAGTACTTC. This translates into CASGRDRDDEQYF.

This clone was observed a few times. The chain couples TRBV6-5 to TRBJ1-1, with a weak D call TRBD1 (5 bases). The CDR3 loop spans 16 amino acids. Germline-derived CDR1 and CDR2 are MNHEY and SVGAGI. V was trimmed by 4 bases and J by 0 bases, leaving 15 bases between them. The CDR3 sequence: CASSLYIRDVNTEAFF. In DNA form, the CDR3 reads TGTGCCAGCAGTTTATACATCAGGGATGTGAACACTGAAGCTTTCTTT.

The V call is TRBV7-6, the J call TRBJ1-5; D ambiguous. From germline, CDR1 is SGHVS and CDR2 FNYEAQ. Trimming stripped 1 base from V and 10 bases from J, with 14 bases between. The CDR3 totals 14 residues. The CDR3 nucleotides are TGTGCCAGCAGCTTAGGGAAGTCCTCAGGACCCCAGCATTTT. Its protein product is CASSLGKSSGPQHF.

This chain uses TRBV28 with TRBJ1-1; TRBD1 matches 9 bases. Germline V gene sequence: CDR1 MDHEN, CDR2 SYDVKM. This CDR3 region has 17 residues. Unmatched junction bases numbered 16, after V lost 6 bases and J lost 5 bases. CDR3 protein: CASRPTGGGPLGTEAFF. The CDR3 DNA sequence: TGTGCCAGCAGGCCTACAGGGGGCGGCCCCCTGGGAACTGAAGCTTTCTTT.

The CDR3 nucleotides are TGTGCCAGCAGCCATTGGACAGAGAACTACGAGCAGTACTTC. Its protein product is CASSHWTENYEQYF. V is TRBV11-1 and J is TRBJ2-7, with D possibly matching TRBD1 (6 bases). The CDR3 totals 14 residues. Germline V gene sequence: CDR1 SGHAT, CDR2 FQDESV (reference sequence). V gave up 5 bases and J gave up 3 bases, with 14 bases separating them.

The sample holds a few counts of this clone. The chain links TRBV15 to TRBJ2-7, with 9 bases fitting TRBD1. Germline CDR1 reads LNHNV; CDR2 reads YYDKDF (reference sequence). Germline trimming cut 4 bases from V and 7 bases from J; bases unmatched to any gene: 5. The CDR3 consists of 13 residues. Here the CDR3 DNA reads TGTGCCACCAGCATCGACAGGGGGTCGGAGCAGTACTTC. Amino acids: CATSIDRGSEQYF.

Of note for this clone: A read error may produce the germline difference seen at one junction end. V is TRBV2 and J is TRBJ1-2, with 8 bases matching TRBD1. CDR3 length equals 14 residues. Per the germline V gene, CDR1 is SNHLY and CDR2 is FYNNEI. Here the CDR3 DNA reads TGTGCCAGCAGTCGCCGACCGGGACAGGAAGTTATTATCTTC. This translates into CASSRRPGQEVIIF.

This sequence joins TRBV6-5 and TRBJ1-2, with D tentatively TRBD1 (5 bases). The CDR3 covers 13 residues. Trimming removed 5 bases from V and 4 bases from J, with 11 bases in between. The germline V gene has CDR1 MNHEY and CDR2 SVGAGI. This CDR3 reads CASSRQLLYGYTF. Written as DNA, the CDR3 is TGTGCCAGCAGTCGACAGTTGCTCTATGGCTACACCTTC.

V is TRBV5-5 and J is TRBJ2-1, with 8 bases matching TRBD2. CDR3 size: 16 residues. V was clipped by 4 bases and J by 3 bases; unmatched bases: 9. The germline V gene encodes CDR1 SGHKS and CDR2 YYEKEE (reference sequence). The CDR3 here is CASSPAASGHYNEQFF. The CDR3 DNA follows: TGTGCCAGCAGCCCGGCGGCTAGCGGGCACTACAATGAGCAGTTCTTC.

This chain uses TRBV10-3 with TRBJ1-2; 10 nucleotides agree with TRBD1. V lost 8 bases, J lost 4 bases, and 13 bases stayed unmatched. This CDR3 region has 16 residues. CDR1 and CDR2 (germline): ENHRY, SYGVKD. CDR3 residues: CAIQGQGLGVSYGYTF. The CDR3, as DNA: TGTGCCATCCAGGGACAGGGGCTTGGGGTGAGCTATGGCTACACCTTC.

V is TRBV2 and J is TRBJ1-2; the D is unclear. Germline V lookup: CDR1 SNHLY, CDR2 FYNNEI. Trimming removed 7 bases at V and 5 bases at J, with 14 bases between. The CDR3 length is 13 residues. Written as DNA, the CDR3 is TGTGCCAGCACATCTTCGGAGTCGTATGGCTACACCTTC. It yields the protein CASTSSESYGYTF.

In this sample, this clone turned up a few times. The chain uses TRBV11-2 and TRBJ1-1; 9 bases line up with TRBD1. Trimming removed 3 bases from V and 3 bases from J; junction bases left unmatched: 8. Germline CDR1 SGHAT, CDR2 FQNNGV. The CDR3 length is 16 residues. The CDR3 reads CASSLYRGRGDTEAFF. The CDR3 nucleotides read TGTGCCAGCAGCTTGTACAGGGGGCGGGGGGACACTGAAGCTTTCTTT.

This rearrangement joins TRBV7-2 to TRBJ2-5; TRBD1 is a possible D gene (6 bases). The V end lost 4 bases, the J end lost 10 bases, and 19 bases lay between the germline ends. Germline lookup yields CDR1 SGHTA and CDR2 FQGNSA. This CDR3 spans 14 amino acids. CDR3 in DNA: TGTGCCAGCAGCTACACCGGGACACCTTGGGGCCAGTACTTC. It encodes CASSYTGTPWGQYF.

J is TRBJ1-2 and V is TRBV29-1; TRBD1 is a possible D gene (5 bases). There are 13 residues in the CDR3. CDR1 and CDR2 (germline): SQVTM, ANQGSEA. V was pared by 1 base and J by 4 bases, with 10 bases between. CDR3 in DNA: TGCAGCGTTGAAGGCAGGGTTGGCTATGGCTACACCTTC. Its protein is CSVEGRVGYGYTF.

V gene TRBV6-6 combines with J gene TRBJ1-2; TRBD1 matches 9 bases. J lost 4 bases, V lost 5 bases, and 5 bases had no gene match. Germline values: CDR1 MNHNY, CDR2 SVGAGI (reference sequence). The CDR3 is made up of 14 amino acids. The CDR3 sequence is CASSPTGGGYGYTF. The CDR3 DNA sequence: TGTGCCAGCAGTCCGACAGGGGGAGGCTATGGCTACACCTTC.

The chain has TRBV5-1 and TRBJ2-7; 9 nucleotides align to TRBD1. This CDR3 has 14 amino acids. J gave up 5 bases and V 4 bases, and 7 bases lay outside the gene matches. Germline loops: CDR1 SGHRS, CDR2 YFSETQ. CDR3: CASSKPGQGHEQYF. The CDR3 region has the DNA TGCGCCAGCAGCAAACCGGGACAGGGCCACGAGCAGTACTTC.

The chain links TRBV6-5 to TRBJ1-1; no definite D call. The CDR3 has 15 residues. Trimming shortened V by 2 bases and J by 1 base, and 11 bases separated the two germline ends. CDR1 is MNHEY and CDR2 is SVGAGI in the germline V gene. CDR3 nucleotides: TGTGCCAGCAGTTACGATTGGCAGGCGAACACTGAAGCTTTCTTT. This codes for CASSYDWQANTEAFF.

The chain combines TRBV2 with TRBJ2-5; perhaps TRBD1 as D (6 bases). The CDR3 is made up of 14 amino acids. Germline CDR1 SNHLY, CDR2 FYNNEI. The V gene lost 1 base and the J gene lost 5 bases, with 11 bases spanning the gap. Written as DNA, the CDR3 is TGTGCCAGCAGTGAAGGTGGGGGCTTGGAGACCCAGTACTTC. Its protein is CASSEGGGLETQYF.

The rearrangement joins TRBV5-1 to TRBJ2-1; TRBD2 agrees at 12 bases. Germline V gene lookup returns CDR1 SGHRS and CDR2 YFSETQ. The CDR3 runs to 16 residues. V was clipped by 3 bases and J by 9 bases; unmatched bases: 10. The CDR3 coding sequence is TGCGCCAGCAGCTCGTCGACTAGCGGGGGCCATAGTGAGCAGTTCTTC. The encoded protein is CASSSSTSGGHSEQFF.

The chain recombines TRBV2 with TRBJ2-7; D perhaps matches TRBD1 (5 bases). With 4 bases removed from V and 0 bases from J, the gap between germline ends came to 7 bases. Germline CDR1 is SNHLY and CDR2 is FYNNEI. The CDR3 spans 13 residues. CDR3 nucleotides: TGTGCCAGCAGTGCAGACAGCTCCTACGAGCAGTACTTC. As protein: CASSADSSYEQYF.

V usage is TRBV7-2 and J usage is TRBJ1-5, with 7 bases that match TRBD1. Germline CDR1 and CDR2: SGHTA and FQGNSA. The CDR3 loop spans 17 amino acids. V lost 4 bases, J lost 2 bases, and 11 bases stayed unmatched. In nucleotides, the CDR3 is TGTGCCAGCAGCTCGTTACAGGGGATTAGCGGCAATCAGCCCCAGCATTTT. Translated: CASSSLQGISGNQPQHF.

This clone has only a few counts. The chain links TRBV7-2 to TRBJ2-2; TRBD1 is a possible D gene (6 bases). CDR1 is SGHTA, CDR2 FQGNSA, per germline. The CDR3 totals 15 residues. V lost 2 bases and J 4 bases, leaving 11 bases between the germline ends. Here the CDR3 DNA reads TGTGCCAGCAGCTTAACAGGGCTGGGCACCGGGGAGCTGTTTTTT. This gives the protein CASSLTGLGTGELFF.

This chain connects TRBV2 to TRBJ1-1; D is uncertain. CDR3 length equals 13 residues. Trimming left V 10 bases short and J 1 base short, with 13 bases between. The V gene's germline CDR1 is SNHLY and CDR2 FYNNEI. CDR3 amino acids: CANTFSGNTEAFF. CDR3 nucleotides: TGTGCCAACACCTTTTCGGGGAACACTGAAGCTTTCTTT.